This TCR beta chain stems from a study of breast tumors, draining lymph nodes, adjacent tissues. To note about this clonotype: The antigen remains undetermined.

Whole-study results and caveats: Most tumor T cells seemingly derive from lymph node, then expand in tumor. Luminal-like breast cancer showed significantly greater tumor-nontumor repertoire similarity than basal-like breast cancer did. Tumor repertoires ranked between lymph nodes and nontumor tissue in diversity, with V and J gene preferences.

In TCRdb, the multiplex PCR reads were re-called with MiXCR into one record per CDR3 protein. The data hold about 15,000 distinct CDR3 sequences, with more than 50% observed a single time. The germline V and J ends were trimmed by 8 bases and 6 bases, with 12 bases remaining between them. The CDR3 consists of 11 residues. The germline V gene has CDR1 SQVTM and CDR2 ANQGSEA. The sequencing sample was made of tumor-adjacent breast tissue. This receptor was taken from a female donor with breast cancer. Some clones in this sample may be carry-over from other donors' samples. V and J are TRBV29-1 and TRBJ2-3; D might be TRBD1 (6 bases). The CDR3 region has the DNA TGCAGCCAGCCTGGGGGCGATACGCAGTATTTT. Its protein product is CSQPGGDTQYF.